This T cell receptor (beta chain) is from a study of CD8 T cells in ankylosing spondylitis. The germline V gene has CDR1 SQVTM and CDR2 ANQGSEA. The length of the CDR3 is 14 residues. J lost 12 bases, V lost 1 base, and 11 bases had no gene match. 5'-RACE, quantitative and with molecular barcodes, yielded the TCR beta libraries. TCRdb reanalysed the 5' RACE reads using MiXCR and keeps one entry per CDR3 protein. The sample consists of some 33,000 distinct CDR3 sequences, 11% to 15% of them appearing once. Whole-study findings and limits: Disease-linked clones were reportedly significantly enriched in matched ankylosing spondylitis synovial fluid. Typical of ankylosing spondylitis blood, it appeared, was a TCR beta motif of seven to nine highly homologous variants. Disease-linked clones proved CD8+ and comparatively uncommon in peripheral blood.

This clonotype was observed a handful of times. Its target is not known. The TCR originated in a male donor with ankylosing spondylitis or in good health (not recorded which). The sequenced material came from blood. The chain employs TRBV29-1 and TRBJ2-1, with 8 bases fitting TRBD1. CDR3 residues: CSVEGGVVGQGQFF. CDR3 nucleotide sequence: TGCAGCGTTGAAGGAGGAGTCGTCGGACAGGGGCAGTTCTTC.